This T cell receptor (beta chain) was documented in a study of blood T cell repertoires in COVID-19. Study context: Acute and convalescent COVID-19 specimens originated in the United States, Italy and Spain.

In its sample, this clone was seen once. V lost 8 bases to trimming and J lost 8 bases, with 15 bases between them. The CDR3 sequence is 12 residues long. In germline, CDR1 is SNHLY, CDR2 FYNNEI. Clones were read by immunoSEQ multiplex PCR, and TCRdb kept only the in-frame ones, dropping some. The sample consists of approximately 210,000 clones, 84% of them appearing once. The V call is TRBV2, the J call TRBJ1-2; possible D gene TRBD1, 5 bases. This TCR was recovered from a woman in her seventies with active or convalescent COVID-19. The sequenced sample consisted of peripheral blood. CDR3: CASVLGAGGYTF. The CDR3 coding sequence is TGTGCCAGCGTCCTCGGAGCAGGGGGCTACACCTTC. Full variable domain (rest looked up from reference TRBV2 and TRBJ1-2): EPEVTQTPSHQVTQMGQEVILRCVPISNHLYFYWYRQILGQKVEFLVSFYNNEISEKSEIFDDQFSVERPDGSNFTLKIRSTKLEDSAMYFCASVLGAGGYTFGSGTRLTVV.